These T cell receptor beta chains were read from a single sample in a study of technical replicates of blood from several donors. Assay: immunoSEQ multiplex PCR; the TCRdb copy retains only in-frame clones and omits some. The sample lists around 93,000 clones; 85% to 95% were seen once. Sequenced input: T cells isolated from PBMCs. These TCRs come from a human donor in good health. CDR3s include the opening cysteine and the closing phenylalanine or tryptophan. D genes are given only for firm matches. Some rows mark clone size as missing; the rest say once, few, many or name a class of expanded clone.

D gene	V gene	J gene	clone size	CDR3 protein	CDR3 DNA
TRBD2	TRBV30	TRBJ2-1	NA	CAWDNSGSSYNEQFF	TGTGCCTGGGACAATAGCGGGAGCTCCTACAATGAGCAGTTCTTC
NA	TRBV10-3	TRBJ2-7	once	CAISVQKTVYEQYF	TGTGCCATCAGCGTCCAAAAGACAGTCTACGAGCAGTACTTC
NA	TRBV27	TRBJ2-7	once	CASSLSAGRVAYEQYF	TGTGCCAGCAGTTTATCAGCGGGCAGGGTGGCATACGAGCAGTACTTC
NA	TRBV7-2	TRBJ2-7	NA	CASSAQRGTYEQYF	TGTGCCAGCAGCGCACAGAGAGGGACCTACGAGCAGTACTTC
TRBD2	TRBV7-2	TRBJ2-2	NA	CASSPRVAGAGTGELFF	TGTGCCAGCAGCCCGCGGGTAGCGGGAGCGGGGACCGGGGAGCTGTTTTTT
TRBD2	TRBV7-8	TRBJ2-7	NA	CASSFGLAGAIYEQYF	TGTGCCAGCAGCTTTGGACTAGCGGGTGCCATATACGAGCAGTACTTC
NA	TRBV2	TRBJ2-7	NA	CASITTGITYEQYF	TGTGCCAGCATTACTACAGGGATCACCTACGAGCAGTACTTC
NA	TRBV28	TRBJ1-4	NA	CSTGNTNEKLFF	TGTTCTACCGGGAATACTAATGAAAAACTGTTTTTT
TRBD2	TRBV7-8	TRBJ2-7	NA	CASSPLASGSTYEQYF	TGTGCCAGCAGCCCCCTTGCCAGCGGGAGTACCTACGAGCAGTACTTC
TRBD1	TRBV4-2	TRBJ2-1	once	CASSQAHLRGNEQFF	TGTGCCAGCAGCCAAGCCCATCTCAGGGGGAATGAGCAGTTCTTC
NA	TRBV29-1	TRBJ1-5	NA	CSVNFGFNQPQHF	TGCAGCGTTAATTTCGGTTTTAATCAGCCCCAGCATTTT
NA	TRBV10-2	TRBJ2-7	NA	CASTRASGDEQYF	TGCGCCAGCACGAGGGCTTCAGGGGACGAGCAGTACTTC
NA	TRBV6-5	TRBJ2-7	NA	CASSYSIPGRPYEQYF	TGTGCCAGCAGTTACTCCATTCCAGGCCGCCCCTACGAGCAGTACTTC
TRBD1	TRBV29-1	TRBJ2-2	NA	CSVKTGANTGELFF	TGCAGCGTAAAGACAGGGGCGAACACCGGGGAGCTGTTTTTT
NA	TRBV7-8	TRBJ1-3	NA	CASSSQGNTIYF	TGTGCCAGCAGCTCACAGGGTAACACCATATATTTT
NA	TRBV2	TRBJ1-1	NA	CASSEMRETQAFF	TGTGCCAGCAGTGAAATGCGGGAAACCCAAGCTTTCTTT
TRBD2	TRBV9	TRBJ2-5	NA	CASSVSGGEGGETQYF	TGTGCCAGCAGCGTATCCGGCGGAGAGGGAGGGGAGACCCAGTACTTC
TRBD1	TRBV5-6	TRBJ1-5	once	CASSATGASNQPQHF	TGTGCCAGCAGCGCAACAGGGGCCAGCAATCAGCCCCAGCATTTT
NA	TRBV7-2	TRBJ2-7	NA	CASGTAAYEQYF	TGTGCCAGCGGAACGGCGGCCTACGAGCAGTACTTC
TRBD1	TRBV29-1	TRBJ2-7	NA	CSVKQGSSYEQYF	TGCAGCGTTAAACAGGGGTCGTCCTACGAGCAGTACTTC
NA	TRBV18	TRBJ1-2	NA	CASSPSRRGDGYTF	TGTGCCAGCTCACCATCGCGCAGGGGAGATGGCTACACCTTC
TRBD1	TRBV2	TRBJ1-2	NA	CASSAYLSGQGMGGYTF	TGTGCCAGCAGTGCCTACTTATCGGGACAGGGGATGGGTGGCTACACCTTC
NA	TRBV30	TRBJ1-3	once	CAWSGRGGNTIYF	TGTGCCTGGAGTGGCCGGGGGGGAAACACCATATATTTT
NA	TRBV9	TRBJ1-1	once	CASSNHMNTEAFF	TGTGCCAGCAGCAACCACATGAACACTGAAGCTTTCTTT
NA	TRBV19	TRBJ1-2	NA	CASSIGWSDGYTF	TGTGCCAGTAGTATCGGGTGGAGCGATGGCTACACCTTC
TRBD1	TRBV5-1	TRBJ1-1	NA	CASSVTGTGGTEAFF	TGCGCCAGCAGCGTGACCGGGACAGGGGGCACTGAAGCTTTCTTT
NA	TRBV27	TRBJ2-6	NA	CASSFSQGGVLTF	TGTGCCAGCAGTTTCAGCCAGGGTGGGGTCCTGACTTTC
TRBD1	TRBV14	TRBJ2-7	NA	CASSAGTGRYEQYF	TGTGCCAGCAGCGCCGGGACAGGGAGATACGAGCAGTACTTC
NA	TRBV29-1	TRBJ1-1	few	CSVGRAFSMNTEAFF	TGCAGCGTTGGCAGGGCCTTTTCCATGAACACTGAAGCTTTCTTT
NA	TRBV27	TRBJ2-1	NA	CASSLTPTIGYEQFF	TGTGCCAGCAGTTTAACCCCTACTATCGGTTATGAGCAGTTCTTC
TRBD1	TRBV28	TRBJ1-2	NA	CASRPLTPGGAFGYTF	TGTGCCAGCAGACCACTCACCCCAGGGGGCGCCTTTGGCTACACCTTC
TRBD2	TRBV7-2	TRBJ2-5	NA	CASSYGALGTSYETQYF	TGTGCCAGCAGCTACGGAGCTCTCGGGACTAGCTACGAGACCCAGTACTTC
NA	TRBV6-5	TRBJ2-7	NA	CASSFFRTFSNYEQYF	TGTGCCAGCAGTTTCTTCAGGACTTTCTCGAACTACGAGCAGTACTTC
TRBD1	TRBV7-9	TRBJ2-1	NA	CASSRTGGRPDEQFF	TGTGCCAGCAGCCGGACAGGGGGCAGGCCGGATGAGCAGTTCTTC
TRBD2	TRBV6-5	TRBJ2-3	NA	CASSRGTSGPDTQYF	TGTGCCAGCAGCCGCGGGACTAGCGGGCCAGATACGCAGTATTTT
NA	TRBV7-6	TRBJ2-7	NA	CASSLVGQGFDEQYF	TGTGCCAGCAGCTTAGTAGGGCAGGGTTTCGACGAGCAGTACTTC
NA	TRBV25-1	TRBJ1-2	NA	CASSEDTYGYTF	TGTGCCAGCAGCGAGGACACCTATGGCTACACCTTC
NA	TRBV10-3	TRBJ1-2	NA	CANSDGSYGYTF	TGTGCCAATTCGGACGGGAGCTATGGCTACACCTTC
NA	TRBV30	TRBJ2-3	NA	CASDRLSTDTQYF	TGTGCCTCCGACAGGTTAAGCACAGATACGCAGTATTTT
NA	TRBV28	TRBJ1-1	NA	CASTAGQQTEAFF	TGTGCCAGCACAGCGGGACAACAAACTGAAGCTTTCTTT